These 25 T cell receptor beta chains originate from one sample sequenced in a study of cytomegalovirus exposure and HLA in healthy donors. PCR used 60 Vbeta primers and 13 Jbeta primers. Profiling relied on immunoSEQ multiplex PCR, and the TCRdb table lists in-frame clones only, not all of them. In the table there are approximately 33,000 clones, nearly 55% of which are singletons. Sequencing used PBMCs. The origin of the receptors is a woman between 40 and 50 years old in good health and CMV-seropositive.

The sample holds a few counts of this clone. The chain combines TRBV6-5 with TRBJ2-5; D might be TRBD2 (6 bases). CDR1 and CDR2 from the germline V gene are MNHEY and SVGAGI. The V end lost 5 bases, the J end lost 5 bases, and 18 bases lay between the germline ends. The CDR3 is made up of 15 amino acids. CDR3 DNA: TGTGCCAGCAGTCCCGGGACGGGGGTACGGGAGACCCAGTACTTC. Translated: CASSPGTGVRETQYF.

This CDR3 reads CASSQLVTGGGADTQYF. The CDR3 DNA follows: TGCGCCAGCAGCCAACTCGTAACGGGGGGCGGCGCAGATACGCAGTATTTT. V gene TRBV4-3 combines with J gene TRBJ2-3; D perhaps matches TRBD2 (7 bases). The CDR3 sequence is 17 residues long. From germline, CDR1 is LGHNA and CDR2 YSLEER. Trimming pared 2 bases from V and 4 bases from J, leaving 19 bases between.

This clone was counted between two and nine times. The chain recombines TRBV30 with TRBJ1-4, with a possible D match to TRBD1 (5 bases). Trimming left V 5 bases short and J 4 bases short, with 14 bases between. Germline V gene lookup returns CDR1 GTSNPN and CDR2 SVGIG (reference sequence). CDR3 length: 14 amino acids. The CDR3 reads CAWGEIRDNEKLFF. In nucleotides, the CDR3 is TGTGCCTGGGGTGAGATCAGGGATAATGAAAAACTGTTTTTT.

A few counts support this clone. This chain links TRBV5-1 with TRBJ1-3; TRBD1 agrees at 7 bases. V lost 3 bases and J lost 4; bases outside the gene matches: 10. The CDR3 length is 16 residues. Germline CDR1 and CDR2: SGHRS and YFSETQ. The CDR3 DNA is TGCGCCAGCAGCTCGACAGGGAAGACGGGGGGAAACACCATATATTTT. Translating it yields CASSSTGKTGGNTIYF.

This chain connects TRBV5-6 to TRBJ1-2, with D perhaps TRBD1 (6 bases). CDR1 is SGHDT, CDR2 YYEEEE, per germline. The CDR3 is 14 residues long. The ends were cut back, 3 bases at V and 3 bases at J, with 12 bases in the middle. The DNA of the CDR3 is TGTGCCAGCAGCTCCCGGACAGTTCACTATGGCTACACCTTC. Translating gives CASSSRTVHYGYTF. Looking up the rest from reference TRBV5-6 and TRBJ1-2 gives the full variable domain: DAGVTQSPTHLIKTRGQQVTLRCSPKSGHDTVSWYQQALGQGPQFIFQYYEEEERQRGNFPDRFSGHQFPNYSSELNVNALLLGDSALYLCASSSRTVHYGYTFGSGTRLTVV.

CDR3 sequence: CSVTGTGGGYTF. CDR3 sequence (DNA): TGCAGCGTTACCGGGACAGGGGGCGGCTACACCTTC. This chain uses TRBV29-1 with TRBJ1-2, with 12 bases aligning to TRBD1. This CDR3 is built from 12 residues. Germline CDR1 SQVTM, CDR2 ANQGSEA. V shed 5 bases, J shed 8 bases, and the junction held 3 bases outside the gene matches.

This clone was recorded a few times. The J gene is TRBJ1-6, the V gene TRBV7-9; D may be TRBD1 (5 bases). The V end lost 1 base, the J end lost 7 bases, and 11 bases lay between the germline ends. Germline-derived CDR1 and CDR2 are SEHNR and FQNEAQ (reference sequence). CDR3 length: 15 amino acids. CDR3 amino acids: CASSLGGARNSPLHF. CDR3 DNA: TGTGCCAGCAGCTTAGGTGGGGCGAGGAATTCACCCCTCCACTTT.

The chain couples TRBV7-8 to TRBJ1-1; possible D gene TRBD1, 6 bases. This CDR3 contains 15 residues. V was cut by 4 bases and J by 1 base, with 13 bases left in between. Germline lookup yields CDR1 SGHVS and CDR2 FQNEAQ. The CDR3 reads CASSWLGHQNTEAFF. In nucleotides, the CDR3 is TGTGCCAGCAGCTGGTTGGGACACCAGAACACTGAAGCTTTCTTT.

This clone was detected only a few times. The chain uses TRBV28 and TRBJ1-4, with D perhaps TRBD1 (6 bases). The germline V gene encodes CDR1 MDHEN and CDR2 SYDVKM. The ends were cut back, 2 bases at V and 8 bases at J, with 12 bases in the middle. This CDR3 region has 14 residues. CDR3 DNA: TGTGCCAGCAGTTTACGAGGGGGTCGGGAAAAACTGTTTTTT. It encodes CASSLRGGREKLFF.

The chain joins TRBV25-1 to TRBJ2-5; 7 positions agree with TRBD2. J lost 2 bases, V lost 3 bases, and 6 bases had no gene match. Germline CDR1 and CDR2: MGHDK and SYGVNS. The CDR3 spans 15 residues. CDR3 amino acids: CASSEGSSGQETQYF. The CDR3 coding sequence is TGTGCCAGCAGTGAGGGGTCTAGCGGACAAGAGACCCAGTACTTC.

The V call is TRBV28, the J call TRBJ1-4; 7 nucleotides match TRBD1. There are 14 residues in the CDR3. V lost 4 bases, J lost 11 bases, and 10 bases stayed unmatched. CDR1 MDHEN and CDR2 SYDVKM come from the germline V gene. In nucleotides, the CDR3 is TGTGCCAGCAGTTCCGGGACAGAAAAAGGGAAACTGTTTTTT. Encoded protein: CASSSGTEKGKLFF.

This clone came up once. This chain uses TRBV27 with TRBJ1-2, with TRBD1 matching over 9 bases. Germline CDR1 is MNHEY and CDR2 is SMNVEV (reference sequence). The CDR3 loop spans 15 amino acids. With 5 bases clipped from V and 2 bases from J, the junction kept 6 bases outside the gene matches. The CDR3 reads CASSPLGQGNYGYTF. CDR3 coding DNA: TGTGCCAGCAGTCCCCTTGGACAGGGGAACTATGGCTACACCTTC.

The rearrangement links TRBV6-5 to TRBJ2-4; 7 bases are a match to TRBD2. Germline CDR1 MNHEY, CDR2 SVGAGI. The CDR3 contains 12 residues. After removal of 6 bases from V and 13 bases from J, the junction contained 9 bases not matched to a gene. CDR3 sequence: CASSGAGRIQYF. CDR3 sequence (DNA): TGTGCCAGCAGCGGAGCGGGGCGAATCCAGTACTTC.

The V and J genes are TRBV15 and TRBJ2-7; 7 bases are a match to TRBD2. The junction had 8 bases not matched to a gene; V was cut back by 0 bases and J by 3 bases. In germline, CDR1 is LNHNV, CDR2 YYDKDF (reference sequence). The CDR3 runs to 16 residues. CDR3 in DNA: TGTGCCACCAGCAGAGATGAGGGAGGGCAGATCTACGAGCAGTACTTC. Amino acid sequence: CATSRDEGGQIYEQYF.

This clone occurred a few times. Written as DNA, the CDR3 is TGTGCCAGCAGCTTAATGGGACAGGGACCAACCGGGGAGCTGTTTTTT. Translating it yields CASSLMGQGPTGELFF. This chain links TRBV11-1 with TRBJ2-2; 9 bases line up with TRBD1. The ends lost 2 bases at V and 5 bases at J; junction bases unmatched: 6. Germline V gives CDR1 SGHAT, CDR2 FQDESV (reference sequence). The CDR3 length is 16 residues.

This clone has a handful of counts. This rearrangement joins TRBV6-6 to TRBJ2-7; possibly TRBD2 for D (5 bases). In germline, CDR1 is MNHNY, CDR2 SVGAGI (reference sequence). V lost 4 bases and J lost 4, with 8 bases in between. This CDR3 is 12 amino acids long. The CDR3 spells CASSLSGYEQYF. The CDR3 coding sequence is TGTGCCAGCAGTTTGAGCGGATACGAGCAGTACTTC.

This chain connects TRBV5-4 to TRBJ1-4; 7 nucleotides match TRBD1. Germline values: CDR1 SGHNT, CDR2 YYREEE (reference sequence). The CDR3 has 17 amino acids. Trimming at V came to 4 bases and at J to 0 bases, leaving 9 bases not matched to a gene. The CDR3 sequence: CASSAGQRTSTNEKLFF. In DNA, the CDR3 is TGTGCCAGCAGCGCGGGACAGCGGACTTCAACTAATGAAAAACTGTTTTTT.

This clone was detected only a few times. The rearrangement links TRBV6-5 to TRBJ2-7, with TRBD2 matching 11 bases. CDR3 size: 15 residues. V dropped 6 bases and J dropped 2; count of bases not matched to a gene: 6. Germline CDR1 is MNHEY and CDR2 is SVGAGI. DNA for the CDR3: TGTGCCAGCAGCTACCTAGCGGGGGGCCCCTACGAGCAGTACTTC. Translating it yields CASSYLAGGPYEQYF.

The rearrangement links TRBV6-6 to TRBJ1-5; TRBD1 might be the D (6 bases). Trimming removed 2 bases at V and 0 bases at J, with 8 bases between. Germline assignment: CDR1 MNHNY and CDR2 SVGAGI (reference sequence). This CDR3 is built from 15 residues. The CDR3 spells CASSYGQNSNQPQHF. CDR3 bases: TGTGCCAGCAGTTACGGACAGAATAGCAATCAGCCCCAGCATTTT.

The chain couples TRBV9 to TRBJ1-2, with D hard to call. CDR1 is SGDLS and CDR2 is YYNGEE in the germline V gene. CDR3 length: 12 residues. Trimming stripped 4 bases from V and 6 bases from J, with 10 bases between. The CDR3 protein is CASSHRTDGYTF. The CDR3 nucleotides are TGTGCCAGCAGCCACCGCACGGATGGCTACACCTTC.

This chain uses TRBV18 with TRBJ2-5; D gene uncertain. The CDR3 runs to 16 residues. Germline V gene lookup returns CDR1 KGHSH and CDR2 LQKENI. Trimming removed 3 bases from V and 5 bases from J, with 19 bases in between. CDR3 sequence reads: CASSPLPPRLGETQYF. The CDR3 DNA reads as TGTGCCAGCTCACCCCTTCCACCACGACTTGGGGAGACCCAGTACTTC.

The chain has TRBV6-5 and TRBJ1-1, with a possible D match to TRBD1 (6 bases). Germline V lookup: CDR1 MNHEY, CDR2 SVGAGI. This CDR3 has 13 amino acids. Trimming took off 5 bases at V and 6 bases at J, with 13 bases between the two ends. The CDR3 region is CASSGTGMAEAFF. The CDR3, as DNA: TGTGCCAGCAGTGGAACAGGGATGGCTGAAGCTTTCTTT.

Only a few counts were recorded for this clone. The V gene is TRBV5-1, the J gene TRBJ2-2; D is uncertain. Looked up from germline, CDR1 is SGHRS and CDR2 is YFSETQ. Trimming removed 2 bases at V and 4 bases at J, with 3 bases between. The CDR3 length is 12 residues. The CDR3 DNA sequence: TGCGCCAGCAGCTTAGCCACCGGGGAGCTGTTTTTT. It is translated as CASSLATGELFF.

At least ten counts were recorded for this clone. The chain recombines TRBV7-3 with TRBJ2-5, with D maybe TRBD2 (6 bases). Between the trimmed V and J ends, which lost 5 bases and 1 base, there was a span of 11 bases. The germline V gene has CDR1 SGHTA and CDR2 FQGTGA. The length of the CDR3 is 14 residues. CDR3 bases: TGTGCCAGCAGCCCTACGGGACTCCAAGAGACCCAGTACTTC. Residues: CASSPTGLQETQYF.

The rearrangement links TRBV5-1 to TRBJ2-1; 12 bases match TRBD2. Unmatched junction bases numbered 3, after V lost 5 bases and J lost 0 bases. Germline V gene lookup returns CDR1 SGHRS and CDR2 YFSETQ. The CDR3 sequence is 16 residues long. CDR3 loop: CASRTSGGYSYNEQFF. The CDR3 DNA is TGCGCCAGCAGGACTAGCGGGGGTTACTCCTACAATGAGCAGTTCTTC.